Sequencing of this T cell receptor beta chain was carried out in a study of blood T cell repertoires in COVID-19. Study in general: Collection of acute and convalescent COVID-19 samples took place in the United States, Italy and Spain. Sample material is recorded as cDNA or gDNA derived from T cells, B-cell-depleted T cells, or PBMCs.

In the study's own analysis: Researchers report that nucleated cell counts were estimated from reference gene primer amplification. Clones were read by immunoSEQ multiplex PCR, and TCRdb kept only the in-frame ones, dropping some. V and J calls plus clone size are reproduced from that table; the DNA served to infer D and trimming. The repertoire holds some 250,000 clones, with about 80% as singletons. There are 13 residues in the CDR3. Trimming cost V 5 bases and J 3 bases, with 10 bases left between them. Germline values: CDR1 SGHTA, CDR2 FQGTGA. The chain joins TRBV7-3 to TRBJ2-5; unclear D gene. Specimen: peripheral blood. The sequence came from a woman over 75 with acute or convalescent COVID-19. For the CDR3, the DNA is TGTGCCAGCAGCCGCGTCCAAAAAGAGACCCAGTACTTC. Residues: CASSRVQKETQYF.